Sequencing of this T cell receptor beta chain was carried out in a study of type 1 regulatory T cells. Turning to the study itself: T-allo10 is an in vitro-generated, Tr1-enriched CD4 T cell product specific for alloantigen.

TCRdb used MiXCR to reprocess the reads, holding one entry per CDR3 protein. The sample holds about 68,000 distinct CDR3 sequences, 63% seen once. The graft donor-derived T-allo10 cells reportedly recognize host alloantigens, are anergic, and suppress alloantigen-specifically. As for this clonotype: Its antigen is still unknown.

The origin of this receptor is a human donor in good health. Material for sequencing was cultured T cells, either the whole culture or a sorted T cell fraction (not recorded which). Subset given: Tr1-enriched cell product generated in vitro against host alloantigens.

The CDR3, as DNA: TGTGCCAGCAGCCAAGGAGCCGGGACAGAGTCACCCCTCCACTTT. The encoded protein is CASSQGAGTESPLHF. The chain joins TRBV7-2 to TRBJ1-6; 7 bases line up with TRBD1. J gave up 10 bases and V 5 bases, and 11 bases lay outside the gene matches. Germline CDR1 and CDR2: SGHTA and FQGNSA. This CDR3 is 15 amino acids long.